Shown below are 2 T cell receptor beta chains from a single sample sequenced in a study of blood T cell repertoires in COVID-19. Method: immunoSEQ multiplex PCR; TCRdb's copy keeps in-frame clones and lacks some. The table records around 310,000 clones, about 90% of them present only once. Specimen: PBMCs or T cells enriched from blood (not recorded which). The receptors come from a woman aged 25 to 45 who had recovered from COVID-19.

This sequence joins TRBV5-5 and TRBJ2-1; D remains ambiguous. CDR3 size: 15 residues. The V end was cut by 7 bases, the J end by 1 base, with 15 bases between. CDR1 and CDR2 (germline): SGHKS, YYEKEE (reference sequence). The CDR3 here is CASSPSPVSYNEQFF. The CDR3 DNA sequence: TGTGCCAGCTCTCCCTCGCCAGTTTCCTACAATGAGCAGTTCTTC. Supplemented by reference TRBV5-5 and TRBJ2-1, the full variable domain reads DAGVTQSPTHLIKTRGQQVTLRCSPISGHKSVSWYQQVLGQGPQFIFQYYEKEERGRGNFPDRFSARQFPNYSSELNVNALLLGDSALYLCASSPSPVSYNEQFFGPGTRLTVL.

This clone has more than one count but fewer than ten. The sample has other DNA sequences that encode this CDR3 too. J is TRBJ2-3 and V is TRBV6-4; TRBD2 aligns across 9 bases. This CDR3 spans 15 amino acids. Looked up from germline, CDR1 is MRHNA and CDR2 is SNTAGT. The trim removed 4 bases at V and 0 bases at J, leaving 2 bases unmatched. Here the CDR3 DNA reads TGTGCCAGCAGTGTTACTAGCGGGAGCACAGATACGCAGTATTTT. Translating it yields CASSVTSGSTDTQYF.